The T cell receptor (beta chain) under discussion was sequenced for a study of blood T cell repertoires in COVID-19. Study in general: Italy, Spain and the United States were the sources of the convalescent and acute COVID-19 samples. From T cells, B-cell-depleted T cells, or PBMCs came the material, which was cDNA or gDNA.

Germline values: CDR1 SGHNT, CDR2 YYREEE (reference sequence). V was shortened by 5 bases and J by 8 bases, with 11 bases between the two germline ends. CDR3 size: 12 residues. In the authors' workflow: Nucleated cell counts were estimated from reference gene primer amplification. The protocol was immunoSEQ multiplex PCR, while the TCRdb copy is restricted to in-frame clones and leaves out a portion. The V and J calls and clone size are taken from that table; D and trimming were inferred from the DNA. The sample lists roughly 100,000 clones; 70% to 90% were seen once. The sequence was obtained from a middle-aged man with active or convalescent COVID-19. Source material: peripheral blood. The genes are TRBV5-4 and TRBJ2-1, with D possibly being TRBD1 (6 bases). The CDR3 here is CASRGAVDEQFF. The CDR3 DNA is TGTGCCAGCAGGGGGGCCGTAGATGAGCAGTTCTTC.